This section outlines one TCR beta chain sequence together with its context. At least ten counts were recorded for this clonotype. The specificity of this receptor is unknown. Base qualities are not recorded, but no much larger clone differs from it by a single base. Every donor was a healthy Caucasian. The twin cohort consisted of three pairs of female monozygotic twins, all aged roughly 18 to 29 years. Using Miltenyi CD45RO+ enrichment and human naive T-cell isolation kits, memory (CD45RO+) and naive T cells were isolated from PBMC. The CDR3 holds 15 amino acids from the cysteine to the phenylalanine. The only DNA kept is the CDR3, 45 bases in frame from the first base. At the junction V is shortened by 1 base and J by 7 bases, with 16 bases in between. CDR1 and CDR2 are drawn from the germline V gene (reference sequence): DFQATT, SNEGSKA. This sample stems from a study of identical twins (dated by TCRdb to between 2015 and 2016). Turning to the overall study: TCR alpha and beta repertoires from monozygotic twins, unrelated adults of various ages and cord blood were deep-sequenced to test whether fetal clonotypes persist. To rule out contamination, replicate twin experiments were performed at different times with different library preparation protocols. The full study reports these points: Because the same donors could not be followed over many years, the conclusions depended on cross-sectional statistical analysis. In beta out-of-frame sequences, excess twin sharing was weaker, because having fewer shared sequences lowered the signal-to-noise ratio. Fewer insertions were carried by abundant cord blood beta clonotypes, a similar but weaker trend appeared in young adult naive repertoires, and no such trend appeared in memory repertoires. Out-of-frame TCR alpha sequences shared between twins showed an excess of low generation-probability sequences compared with coincidental sharing between unrelated individuals. Out-of-frame TCR alpha sharing in monozygotic twins was systematically underestimated by recombination models, whereas sharing between unrelated individuals was in agreement with the recombination models. Zero-insertion analyses could be partly confounded by invariant T cells such as MAIT and iNKT, although diverse VJ usage argued against such confounding for most clonotypes.

Library creation used 5' RACE. Sequenced using an Illumina HiSeq 2000. Template switching introduced a universal primer binding site; the final cDNA contained a unique molecular identifier, enabling accurate counting of TCR cDNA molecules. Specific primers in the conserved constant-segment region were used to synthesize first-strand cDNA for the TCR alpha and beta chains. Each cDNA library was double barcoded, with a SMART-Mk sample barcode plus Illumina barcodes, to control for contamination. TruSeq adapter sequences along with Illumina sample barcodes were introduced in two successive PCR steps. The Illumina HiSeq platform was used with custom primers to sequence TCR alpha and beta cDNA libraries. Turning to the authors' computational methods: Raw reads were processed with MiGEC to extract unique molecular identifiers, and MiXCR was used to determine CDR3 positions. For each individual, recombination models were inferred using an EM algorithm with the repgenHMM and IGoR tools. Shared clonotype analysis was performed with the tcR package in R, normalizing sharing by the product of cloneset sizes. To study raw recombination free of thymic and clonal selection effects, out-of-frame nonproductive sequences were analyzed. TCRdb handled the public reads itself, with Q25 trimming in fastp and clone calling in MiXCR, and kept productive beta chains. Each CDR3 protein gets just one entry, which takes the most common genes and DNA from the rows behind it. The V and J calls follow TCRdb's processing rather than the paper's. For this sample the table gives 200,000 or so distinct CDR3 sequences, of which 6% to 9% were detected only once. Around 2.1% of the sample lies in the top ten.

This sample also appeared in a second study, on yellow fever vaccine responses in identical twins. From that second study: The T cell response to vaccination in identical twins was reported by the authors to appear partly convergent and partly personalized. In the study, vaccine-responding T cell clones were precisely tracked in identical twins.

Input material: memory (CD45RO+) T cells sorted from blood. The cell subset or site label corresponds to: CD45RO+ enriched T cells. Recombination connected TRBV20-1 to TRBJ2-2, with the D assignment possibly TRBD1 or TRBD2, given 5 matching bases for each. This clonotype originated in a woman aged 18-35 years in good health. The bases read TGCAGTGCTAGAGTGGGGACCCTTTTTGGCGGGGAGCTGTTTTTT. Translated, it gives CSARVGTLFGGELFF.